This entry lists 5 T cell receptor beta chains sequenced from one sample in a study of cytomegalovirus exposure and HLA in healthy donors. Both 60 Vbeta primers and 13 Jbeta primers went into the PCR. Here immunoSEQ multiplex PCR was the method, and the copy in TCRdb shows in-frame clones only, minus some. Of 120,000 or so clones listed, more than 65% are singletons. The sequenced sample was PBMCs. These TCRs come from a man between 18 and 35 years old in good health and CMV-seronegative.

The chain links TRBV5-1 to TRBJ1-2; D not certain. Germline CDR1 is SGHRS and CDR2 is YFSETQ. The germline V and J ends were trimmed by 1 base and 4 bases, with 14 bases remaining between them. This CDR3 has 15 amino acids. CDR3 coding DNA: TGCGCCAGCAGCTTGCAGGTCGGTTCCCTCTATGGCTACACCTTC. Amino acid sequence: CASSLQVGSLYGYTF. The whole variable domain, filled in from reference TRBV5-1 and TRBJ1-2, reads KAGVTQTPRYLIKTRGQQVTLSCSPISGHRSVSWYQQTPGQGLQFLFEYFSETQRNKGNFPGRFSGRQFSNSRSEMNVSTLELGDSALYLCASSLQVGSLYGYTFGSGTRLTVV.

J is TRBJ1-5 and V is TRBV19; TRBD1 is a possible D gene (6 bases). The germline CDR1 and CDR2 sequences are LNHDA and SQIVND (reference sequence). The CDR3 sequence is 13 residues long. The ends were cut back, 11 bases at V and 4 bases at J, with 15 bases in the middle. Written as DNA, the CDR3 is TGTGCCGGTGATACAGGGAATAATCAGCCCCAGCATTTT. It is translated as CAGDTGNNQPQHF.

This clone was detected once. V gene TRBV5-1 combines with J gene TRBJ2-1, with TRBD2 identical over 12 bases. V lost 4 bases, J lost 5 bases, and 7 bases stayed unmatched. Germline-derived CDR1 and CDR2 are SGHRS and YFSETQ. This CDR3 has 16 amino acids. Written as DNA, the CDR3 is TGCGCCAGCAGCAGGGCTAGCGGGGGGGCTAACAATGAGCAGTTCTTC. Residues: CASSRASGGANNEQFF.

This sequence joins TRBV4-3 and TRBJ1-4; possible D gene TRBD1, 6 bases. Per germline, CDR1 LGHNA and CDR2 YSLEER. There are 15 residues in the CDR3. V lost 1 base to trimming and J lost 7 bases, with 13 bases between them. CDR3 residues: CASSQVGGAFEKLFF. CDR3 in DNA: TGCGCCAGCAGCCAAGTAGGGGGAGCCTTTGAAAAACTGTTTTTT.

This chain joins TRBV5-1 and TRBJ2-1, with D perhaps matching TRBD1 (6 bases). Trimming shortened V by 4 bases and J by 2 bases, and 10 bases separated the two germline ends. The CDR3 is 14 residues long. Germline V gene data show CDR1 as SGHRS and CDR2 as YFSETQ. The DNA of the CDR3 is TGCGCCAGCAGCCCCTGGGACACCTACAATGAGCAGTTCTTC. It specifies CASSPWDTYNEQFF.